This TCR beta chain was documented in a study of human T cells and chemical hapten exposure. Study-wide background: Alopecia areata, totalis or universalis affected patients, mainly female.

With 9 bases removed from V and 0 bases from J, the gap between germline ends came to 19 bases. The CDR3 is 16 amino acids. Germline V gene lookup returns CDR1 MNHEY and CDR2 SMNVEV (reference sequence). Time point indicated: patch test 3, about 24 weeks after DPC sensitization. Described treatment: therapeutic diphenylcyclopropenone sensitization with weekly scalp DPC. At every patch-test visit, blood was drawn before the patch test was applied. Unfractionated whole blood was the source from which total RNA was extracted. This clonotype was detected a few times. Methods used by the authors: Counts of TCRs in each sample centred on a median of approximately 96,000 and extended from roughly 23,000 to 700,000. A single record per CDR3 protein comes from TCRdb applying MiXCR to the RACE reads. Here the V and J calls rest on TCRdb's processing, not on the authors' analysis. In the table there are about 110,000 distinct CDR3 sequences, around 34% of which are singletons.

The material was whole blood, obtained in connection with sensitization to the hapten diphenylcyclopropenone (DPC). This sequence originates from a man aged 35-49 years with alopecia areata. Some clones in this sample may be carry-over from other donors' samples. The rearrangement links TRBV27 to TRBJ2-3, with D possibly being TRBD2 (5 bases). The CDR3 sequence is CASQLGSAGSTDTQYF. DNA of the CDR3: TGTGCCAGTCAGTTGGGGTCTGCGGGCAGCACAGATACGCAGTATTTT.